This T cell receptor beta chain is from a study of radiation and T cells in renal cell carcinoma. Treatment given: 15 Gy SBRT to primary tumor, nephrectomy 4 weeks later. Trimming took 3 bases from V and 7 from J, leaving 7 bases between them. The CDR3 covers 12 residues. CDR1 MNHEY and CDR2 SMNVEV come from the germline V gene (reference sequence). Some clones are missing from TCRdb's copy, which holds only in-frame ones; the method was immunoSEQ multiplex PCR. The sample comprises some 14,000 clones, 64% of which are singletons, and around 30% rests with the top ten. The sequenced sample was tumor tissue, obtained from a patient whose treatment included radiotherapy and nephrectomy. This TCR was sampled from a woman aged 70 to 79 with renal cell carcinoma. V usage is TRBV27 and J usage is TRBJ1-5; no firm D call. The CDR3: CASSFLGQPQHF. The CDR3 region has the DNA TGTGCCAGCAGTTTCTTGGGCCAGCCCCAGCATTTT.